This T cell receptor beta chain is from a study of cytomegalovirus exposure and HLA in healthy donors. With 60 Vbeta and 13 Jbeta primers, the PCR was carried out. The data were produced by immunoSEQ multiplex PCR, yet TCRdb's version contains in-frame clones alone and is incomplete. The table shows about 76,000 clones, with more than 65% occurring only once. The CDR3 consists of 15 residues. Per the germline V gene, CDR1 is MDHEN and CDR2 is SYDVKM. The V end was cut by 8 bases, the J end by 3 bases, with 19 bases between. This rearrangement joins TRBV28 to TRBJ2-5; D perhaps matches TRBD1 (7 bases). This receptor was identified in a male donor in good health and CMV-seropositive. Sequencing was performed on PBMCs. The CDR3 DNA reads TGTGCCAGCTATCATGGCCAGGGGGGCGAAGAGACCCAGTACTTC. Amino acids: CASYHGQGGEETQYF.